A selection of T cell receptor beta chains follows, all from one sample in a study of cytomegalovirus exposure and HLA in healthy donors. Libraries were prepared by immunoSEQ multiplex PCR; TCRdb keeps only in-frame clonotypes and omits some of them. The top ten clones hold 1.3% of a sample with approximately 190,000 clones, 75% to 90% of them seen once. Sequenced material: PBMCs. The receptors derive from a man in his thirties or forties in good health and CMV-seronegative. CDR3s include the opening cysteine and the closing phenylalanine or tryptophan.

j_gene | v_gene | CDR3aa
TRBJ2-3 | TRBV28 | CASTRTWKGDTQYF
TRBJ1-1 | TRBV25-1 | CASTGLRGTEAFF
TRBJ1-1 | TRBV18 | CASSPQWSRESEAFF
TRBJ1-4 | TRBV18 | CASSPTLGSINEKLFF
TRBJ1-2 | TRBV7-9 | CASILHEAASGYTF
TRBJ2-7 | TRBV2 | CASSGEGVSYEQYF
TRBJ2-2 | TRBV21-1 | CASSKGRGPPTNTGELFF
TRBJ1-5 | TRBV28 | CATLEEGGAQPQHF
TRBJ2-7 | TRBV2 | CASSPTGGVGDSYEQYF
. | TRBV28 | CASSSTGISSYEQYF
TRBJ1-3 | TRBV28 | CASRQGPGVWNTIYF
TRBJ1-5 | TRBV28 | CASSLVGNQPQHF
TRBJ1-2 | TRBV10-3 | CAISEPGQGSYGYTF
TRBJ1-5 | TRBV6-5 | CASSRGTENQPQHF
TRBJ2-7 | TRBV2 | CASRGGRGSPYEQYF
TRBJ1-1 | TRBV2 | CASRDWDSGNTEAFF
TRBJ2-1 | TRBV29-1 | CSLQGLAGGQKNYNEQFF
TRBJ1-2 | TRBV7-9 | CSSSARGLVGTF
TRBJ2-6 | TRBV28 | CASSLVAGRGSGANVLTF
TRBJ1-2 | TRBV28 | CASSSPLKGGYTF
TRBJ2-7 | TRBV10-3 | CAISDGGDEQYF
TRBJ2-7 | TRBV5-6 | CASSLTGNPNEQYF
TRBJ1-2 | TRBV6-5 | CASSYSNRGTNYGYTF
TRBJ1-2 | TRBV13 | CASSFGPSYGYTF
TRBJ2-3 | TRBV5-6 | CASSLGTRVTDTQYF
TRBJ1-2 | TRBV2 | CASSVETSGYGYTF
TRBJ2-1 | TRBV10-3 | CAISDENEQFF
TRBJ1-1 | TRBV6-1 | CASSADRGETEAFF
TRBJ2-3 | TRBV6-4 | CASSPGTSGNTDTQYF
TRBJ1-2 | TRBV28 | CASSLGQGGYGYTF
TRBJ2-3 | TRBV4-3 | CASSQDGMAGTQYF
TRBJ2-3 | TRBV7-2 | CASSVEAGGRDTQYF
TRBJ1-2 | TRBV6-4 | CASSEAGYGYTF
TRBJ1-1 | TRBV4-1 | CASSPQLGRTLMNTEAFF
TRBJ2-7 | TRBV19 | CASTQDFEQYF
TRBJ2-3 | TRBV19 | CASSMGVDTQYF
TRBJ2-3 | TRBV6-1 | CASSEGLAGSTDTQYF
TRBJ2-7 | TRBV6-1 | CASSTQGQGGHEQYF
TRBJ1-4 | TRBV6-6 | CASEAEKLFF
TRBJ1-2 | TRBV6-1 | CASSEALRSGGYGYTF
TRBJ2-1 | TRBV5-4 | CASSLDRVNEQFF
TRBJ2-4 | TRBV25-1 | CASSEATGVAIQYF
TRBJ2-3 | TRBV7-6 | CASSLVGGGPDTQYF
TRBJ2-3 | TRBV4-3 | CASSQDLTSGGLSTDTQYF
TRBJ2-3 | TRBV9 | CASSVGTSGFTDTQYF
TRBJ1-4 | TRBV30 | CAWSSLGSREKLFF
TRBJ2-7 | TRBV10-3 | CAITEGLAGEAEQYF
TRBJ2-3 | TRBV15 | CATSFPRTSGTDTQYF
TRBJ2-3 | TRBV20-1 | CSVRGTDTQYF
TRBJ1-2 | TRBV29-1 | CSVEGQGPYGYTF
TRBJ2-6 | TRBV4-1 | CASSQVSGLAGGANVLTF